The rows below give T cell receptor beta chains drawn from one sample of a study of cytomegalovirus exposure and HLA in healthy donors. The repertoire was sequenced with immunoSEQ multiplex PCR; TCRdb's copy has only in-frame clones and lacks some. Counted here are some 140,000 clones, roughly 80% occurring once; the ten biggest clones make up over 1.5%. Input material: PBMCs. The receptors were sampled from a middle-aged man in good health and CMV-seronegative. Each CDR3 is given with its conserved first and last residue. The D gene is left open where the match is weak. Clone size, where shown, is once, few, many, or a class for clones that have expanded.

clone_size d_call j_call v_call cdr3_aa cdr3_nt
- TRBD1 TRBJ2-3 TRBV4-1 CASSQVISAGTGLTDTQYF TGCGCCAGCAGCCAAGTTATAAGTGCCGGGACAGGGCTCACAGATACGCAGTATTTT
- - TRBJ2-7 TRBV5-4 CASSLETPGEQYF TGTGCCAGCAGCTTGGAGACTCCTGGCGAGCAGTACTTC
once - TRBJ1-1 TRBV5-1 CASSVTVNTEAFF TGCGCCAGCAGCGTGACAGTCAACACTGAAGCTTTCTTT
- - TRBJ2-2 TRBV2 CASSVAPGMKTGELFF TGTGCCAGCAGTGTTGCGCCGGGGATGAAGACCGGGGAGCTGTTTTTT
- TRBD2 TRBJ2-5 TRBV30 CAWGLGGSPETQYF TGTGCCTGGGGCCTCGGGGGGAGTCCTGAGACCCAGTACTTC
- - TRBJ2-3 TRBV27 CASSLLGDTQYF TGTGCCAGCAGTCTCCTCGGAGATACGCAGTATTTT
- TRBD1 TRBJ1-5 TRBV11-2 CASSLGQGANQPQHF TGTGCCAGCAGCTTAGGACAGGGGGCGAATCAGCCCCAGCATTTT
few TRBD2 TRBJ2-5 TRBV13 CASSPHLAAETQYF TGTGCCAGCAGCCCCCACCTAGCGGCGGAGACCCAGTACTTC
- - TRBJ2-7 TRBV2 CASSDTYEQYF TGTGCCAGCTCGGACACTTACGAGCAGTACTTC
- TRBD2 TRBJ2-7 TRBV9 CASSGAGTSADEQYF TGTGCCAGCAGCGGGGCCGGGACTAGCGCAGACGAGCAGTACTTC
- - TRBJ2-1 TRBV6-5 CASREGRSSYNEQFF TGTGCCAGCAGGGAGGGACGGAGCTCCTACAATGAGCAGTTCTTC
- - TRBJ1-2 TRBV11-2 CASSLEQVGGYTF TGTGCCAGCAGCTTAGAACAGGTTGGAGGCTACACCTTC
few - TRBJ1-5 TRBV5-1 CASSYDRDQPQHF TGCGCCAGCAGTTATGACAGAGATCAGCCCCAGCATTTT
- - TRBJ2-7 TRBV5-1 CASSLARGNYEQYF TGCGCCAGCAGCTTGGCCAGGGGCAACTACGAGCAGTACTTC
- - TRBJ1-5 TRBV19 CASSMWQGDQPQHF TGTGCCAGTAGTATGTGGCAGGGTGATCAGCCCCAGCATTTT
- TRBD1 TRBJ2-7 TRBV5-1 CASREGQGFPYEQYF TGCGCCAGCAGGGAGGGACAGGGCTTTCCTTACGAGCAGTACTTC
- - TRBJ1-5 TRBV6-6 CASTAADSNQPQHF TGTGCCAGCACCGCGGCCGATAGCAATCAGCCCCAGCATTTT
- - TRBJ2-2 TRBV19 CASSIGLNTGELFF TGTGCCAGTAGTATTGGGCTGAACACCGGGGAGCTGTTTTTT
- TRBD2 TRBJ2-3 TRBV10-3 CAISESASGYTDTQYF TGTGCCATCAGTGAGTCGGCTAGCGGGTACACAGATACGCAGTATTTT
- - TRBJ2-4 TRBV6-5 CASSEDGAKNIQYF TGTGCCAGCAGTGAGGATGGGGCCAAAAACATTCAGTACTTC
- TRBD1 TRBJ1-1 TRBV10-3 CAISERDRMNTEAFF TGTGCCATCAGTGAGAGGGACAGGATGAACACTGAAGCTTTCTTT
- - TRBJ1-1 TRBV19 CASMARVDGTEAFF TGTGCCAGTATGGCCCGTGTTGATGGCACTGAAGCTTTCTTT
- TRBD2 TRBJ2-5 TRBV7-8 CASSLSGGGAQETQYF TGTGCCAGCAGCTTAAGTGGCGGGGGGGCCCAGGAGACCCAGTACTTC
few TRBD1 TRBJ1-4 TRBV19 CASSSQGAFTTNEKLFF TGTGCCAGTAGCTCCCAGGGGGCATTTACAACTAATGAAAAACTGTTTTTT
- - TRBJ1-3 TRBV7-8 CASSLAGDRLLSGNTIYF TGTGCCAGCAGCCTAGCGGGCGACAGGCTCCTCTCTGGAAACACCATATATTTT
- - TRBJ2-7 TRBV5-1 CASSLDRVGYEQYF TGCGCCAGCAGCTTGGACAGGGTTGGGTACGAGCAGTACTTC
- TRBD1 TRBJ1-2 TRBV4-1 CASSQSGQAYGYTF TGCGCCAGCAGCCAGTCAGGACAGGCCTATGGCTACACCTTC
- - TRBJ2-7 TRBV29-1 CSVGRDKAYEQYF TGCAGCGTTGGCCGGGACAAGGCCTACGAGCAGTACTTC
once TRBD1 TRBJ1-2 TRBV6-6 CASTWTGNYGYTF TGTGCCAGCACGTGGACAGGGAACTATGGCTACACCTTC
- TRBD2 TRBJ2-1 TRBV11-2 CASSSPEAGGSYNEQFF TGTGCCAGCAGCTCCCCGGAGGCGGGGGGTTCCTACAATGAGCAGTTCTTC
- TRBD1 TRBJ2-5 TRBV19 CASSIDEGTGDQETQYF TGTGCCAGTAGTATAGATGAGGGGACAGGGGACCAAGAGACCCAGTACTTC
- - TRBJ2-1 TRBV7-9 CASSLSVNEQFF TGTGCCAGCAGCTTAAGCGTCAATGAGCAGTTCTTC
once - TRBJ1-1 TRBV11-3 CASTLGGTDTEAFF TGTGCCAGCACCCTCGGGGGAACGGATACTGAAGCTTTCTTT
- TRBD1 TRBJ1-1 TRBV19 CASSSGQTNTEAFF TGTGCCAGTAGTTCGGGACAGACGAACACTGAAGCTTTCTTT
- - TRBJ2-3 TRBV11-2 CASRQKSTDTQYF TGTGCCAGCCGACAGAAGAGCACAGATACGCAGTATTTT
- - TRBJ2-1 TRBV5-1 CASSLESGGPSYNEQFF TGCGCCAGCAGCTTGGAATCTGGCGGGCCTTCCTACAATGAGCAGTTCTTC
- - TRBJ1-2 TRBV5-5 CASSLAAGNNYGYTF TGTGCCAGCAGCTTGGCCGCAGGAAATAACTATGGCTACACCTTC
- - TRBJ2-7 TRBV25-1 CASSGREAPYEQYF TGTGCCAGCAGTGGTCGTGAAGCCCCCTACGAGCAGTACTTC
- - TRBJ2-7 TRBV4-3 CASSQTFPSSYEQYF TGCGCCAGCAGCCAGACTTTCCCCTCCTCCTACGAGCAGTACTTC
- - TRBJ2-7 TRBV27 CASSPGTPGEQYF TGTGCCAGCAGCCCCGGGACTCCGGGCGAGCAGTACTTC
once - TRBJ2-7 TRBV27 CASRENRVGEQYF TGTGCCAGCAGGGAAAACAGGGTTGGCGAGCAGTACTTC
- - TRBJ1-3 TRBV7-6 CASSSPAGSGNTIYF TGTGCCAGCAGCTCCCCAGCAGGGTCTGGAAACACCATATATTTT
- TRBD2 TRBJ2-7 TRBV7-9 CASSLTIRREGRATYEQYF TGTGCCAGCAGCTTAACCATTCGGAGGGAGGGCAGAGCTACCTACGAGCAGTACTTC
- TRBD1 TRBJ1-2 TRBV2 CASRGQENYGYTF TGTGCCAGCAGAGGACAGGAGAACTATGGCTACACCTTC
- TRBD1 TRBJ2-1 TRBV6-6 CASRGPGGNEQFF TGTGCCAGCAGGGGGCCAGGGGGCAATGAGCAGTTCTTC
- - TRBJ1-1 TRBV20-1 CSASKALAFF TGCAGTGCTTCCAAAGCGTTAGCTTTCTTT
- - TRBJ2-4 TRBV5-1 CASRGASETKNIQYF TGCGCCAGCAGAGGGGCTAGCGAGACCAAAAACATTCAGTACTTC